This TCR beta chain came from a study of identifying expanded T cells in peripheral blood. Study-level results: Differentially abundant clones: about 1.2 between replicates, 15 to 17 at roughly 2 weeks, approximately 18 at four. Variance in clone template counts between two-week samples significantly increased with total template count across all healthy donors.

As regards this clone: Its antigen is unidentified.

Healthy donors had no documented immune events, such as infections, while sampled. Germline V CDR1 and CDR2: SGHTA, FQGNSA. The V end was cut by 2 bases, the J end by 5 bases, with 7 bases between. CDR3 size: 13 residues. Produced via immunoSEQ multiplex PCR; TCRdb's table is partial and in-frame only. The table shows 95,000 to 100,000 clones, with around nine tenths occurring only once. Source material: blood. The chain has TRBV7-2 and TRBJ2-1; the D is unclear. This TCR came from a person aged 18 to 75 in good health. The CDR3 DNA is TGTGCCAGCAGCTTATCCTTCGACAATGAGCAGTTCTTC. This encodes CASSLSFDNEQFF.